Shown below are 5 T cell receptor beta chains from a single sample sequenced in a study of blood T cells in healthy people across ages. PCR was performed a second time for roughly 7 to 11 cycles using a sample-barcoded 5' primer and a J-beta primer mix. Using its own MiXCR run on the 5' RACE reads, TCRdb lists one record per CDR3 protein. Here the sample spans hundreds of thousands of distinct CDR3 sequences, 25% to 35% being singletons. The specimen was blood. All receptors come from a woman of 80 years or more in good health.

This chain connects TRBV15 to TRBJ1-6; weak D call: TRBD1 (6 bases). Trimming took 3 bases from V and 10 from J, leaving 19 bases between them. The CDR3 consists of 16 residues. The germline V gene has CDR1 LNHNV and CDR2 YYDKDF (reference sequence). The CDR3 here is CATSRLQGIVRSPLHF. DNA of the CDR3: TGTGCCACCAGCAGGTTACAGGGAATCGTTCGATCACCCCTCCACTTT.

This chain's CDR3 is CSAGGQPNTEAFF. In DNA, the CDR3 is TGCAGTGCCGGAGGGCAGCCAAACACTGAAGCTTTCTTT. The chain employs TRBV20-1 and TRBJ1-1; no clear D. Trimming stripped 6 bases from V and 2 bases from J, with 13 bases between. The CDR3 sequence is 13 residues long. From germline, CDR1 is DFQATT and CDR2 SNEGSKA (reference sequence).

As to this clonotype: A clone one base away is much larger, so this may be a read error. The chain has TRBV2 and TRBJ2-7, with 9 bases identical to TRBD1. Germline-derived CDR1 and CDR2 are SNHLY and FYNNEI. V was pared by 7 bases and J by 7 bases, with 11 bases of the junction left unmatched. The CDR3 contains 14 residues. The CDR3 DNA reads TGTGCCAGCAACCCCAGGACAGGGGACAATGAGCAGTACTTC. Its protein product is CASNPRTGDNEQYF.

Of note for this clonotype: This may come from a read error, since a much larger clone is one base off. V usage is TRBV9 and J usage is TRBJ2-1; D ambiguous. Germline V gives CDR1 SGDLS, CDR2 YYNGEE. Trimming shortened V by 0 bases and J by 6 bases, and 7 bases separated the two germline ends. This CDR3 contains 13 residues. Written as DNA, the CDR3 is TGTGCCAGCAGCGTAGGGCCCTGCAATGAGCAGTTCTTC. Encoded protein: CASSVGPCNEQFF.

This clonotype showed up just a few times. The chain recombines TRBV20-1 with TRBJ2-3; tentatively, D is TRBD2 (7 bases). The CDR3 is made up of 15 amino acids. Germline-derived CDR1 and CDR2 are DFQATT and SNEGSKA (reference sequence). The CDR3 spells CGSPLGGGLVDTQYF. In DNA form, the CDR3 reads TGCGGTTCCCCCCTGGGGGGGGGGCTGGTAGATACGCAGTATTTT.